This entry is about one T cell receptor beta chain. In germline, CDR1 is SGHNT, CDR2 YYREEE (reference sequence). The V and J ends lost 2 bases and 4 bases, in that order; junction bases with no gene match: 4. CDR3 length: 15 residues. This sample is part of a study of T cell changes during pregnancy in multiple sclerosis. Profiling relied on immunoSEQ multiplex PCR, and the TCRdb table lists in-frame clones only, not all of them. The sample carries 35,000 to 45,000 clones, about 90% recorded once. This TCR derives from a female donor in good health, enrolled as a control in a pregnancy study. The chain couples TRBV5-4 to TRBJ2-2; 8 bases fit TRBD2. The material was CD4+ T cells from peripheral blood mononuclear cells, obtained after pregnancy. CDR3 DNA sequence: TGTGCCAGCAGCTTTCCGCTAGCGGGCACCGGGGAGCTGTTTTTT. This gives the protein CASSFPLAGTGELFF.